The present TCR beta chain was sequenced within a study of beta chain features in type 1 diabetes. This CDR3 is built from 13 residues. The germline CDR1 and CDR2 sequences are MNHNS and SASEGT. Trimming pared 2 bases from V and 7 bases from J, leaving 12 bases between. Reverse transcribing all isolated RNA meant expressed TCRB transcripts were sequenced. Sequencing used immunoSEQ multiplex PCR; TCRdb keeps in-frame clones, though not all of them. The table records 300,000 to 400,000 clones, roughly 8% of them present only once. The sequencing sample was made of central memory CD4+ T cells from blood. The chain employs TRBV6-1 and TRBJ2-7, with unresolved D. The receptor's source is a woman between 18 and 29 years old in good health. In DNA, the CDR3 is TGTGCCAGCAGTGAAAGGCAGGTCCTTGAGCAGTACTTC. Its protein product is CASSERQVLEQYF.